This T cell receptor beta chain was captured in a study of cytomegalovirus exposure and HLA in healthy donors. Study context: When roughly 420 donors were genotyped, about 80% of them were found to fall in the Caucasian-associated ancestry cluster.

This clone was detected a few times. Antigen: not known. V gave up 6 bases and J gave up 4 bases; unmatched junction bases: 3. The CDR3 runs to 14 residues. Germline CDR1 MNHEY, CDR2 SVGAGI. The study's findings and limits: Immune exposure data for these donors was limited to CMV serostatus. Earlier analysis yielded a pattern in which most TCR beta V segments were productive about 90% or about 30% of the time.

PCR employed 60 Vbeta and 13 Jbeta primers. Libraries were prepared by immunoSEQ multiplex PCR; TCRdb keeps only in-frame clonotypes and omits some of them. The sample has around 200,000 clones, just over 75% seen once. The clonotype originates from an older woman in good health and CMV-seropositive. The chain links TRBV6-5 to TRBJ1-1; 12 positions agree with TRBD1. Sequencing was carried out using PBMCs. The CDR3 reads CASRGTGGFTEAFF. In DNA, the CDR3 is TGTGCCAGCAGGGGGACAGGGGGCTTCACTGAAGCTTTCTTT.